The clone carrying this T cell receptor (beta chain) was counted many times. V was cut by 1 base and J by 0 bases, with 13 bases left in between. From germline, CDR1 is SGHDN and CDR2 FVKESK. The CDR3 is 18 amino acids. This sample is drawn from a study of T-cell reconstitution after alpha-beta-depleted transplantation in children. Unique molecular identifiers were incorporated into the prepared TCRbeta library. TCRdb redid the calling of the PCR reads with MiXCR, one entry per CDR3 protein. The table has roughly 500,000 distinct CDR3 sequences, approximately 13% seen once. This receptor was taken from a human donor who donated a stem cell graft to a child with combined immunodeficiency. V is TRBV14 and J is TRBJ2-6; possible D gene TRBD1, 5 bases. The source was PBMCs from the stem cell graft donor, collected from the stem cell graft. CDR3 amino acids: CASSQAIAGPSGANVLTF. CDR3 coding DNA: TGTGCCAGCAGCCAAGCCATCGCAGGGCCCTCTGGGGCCAACGTCCTGACTTTC.